Shown below are 17 T cell receptor beta chains from a single sample sequenced in a study of blood T cell repertoires in COVID-19. The protocol was immunoSEQ multiplex PCR, while the TCRdb copy is restricted to in-frame clones and leaves out a portion. The sample has 200,000 to 250,000 clones; 70% to 90% are singletons. The material sequenced was PBMCs or T cells enriched from blood (not recorded which). The source of these receptors is a young man who had recovered from COVID-19.

The rearrangement uses TRBV3-1 (or the pseudogene TRBV3-2) and TRBJ2-2; TRBD1 aligns across 10 bases. CDR1 is LGHDT and CDR2 is YNNKEL in the germline V gene (reference sequence). The CDR3 spans 15 residues. V lost 3 bases to trimming and J lost 4 bases; unmatched junction nucleotides: 2. Here the CDR3 reads CASSHRTGGTGELFF. The CDR3 DNA reads as TGTGCCAGCAGCCACCGGACAGGGGGCACCGGGGAGCTGTTTTTT.

This chain links TRBV10-3 with TRBJ1-6; 7 nucleotides line up with TRBD1. V shed 0 bases and J 10 bases; nucleotides not matched to a gene: 3. CDR3 length: 14 amino acids. Germline V gene lookup returns CDR1 ENHRY and CDR2 SYGVKD. For the CDR3, the DNA is TGTGCCATCAGTGAGTCGAGGGGGCAATCACCCCTCCACTTT. It translates to CAISESRGQSPLHF.

The chain couples TRBV27 to TRBJ2-3, with 7 bases identical to TRBD1. The CDR3 spans 16 residues. In germline, CDR1 is MNHEY, CDR2 SMNVEV (reference sequence). V was clipped by 4 bases and J by 0 bases; unmatched bases: 7. Written as DNA, the CDR3 is TGTGCCAGCAGTTCACTGAAGGGGGCTAGCACAGATACGCAGTATTTT. This sequence encodes CASSSLKGASTDTQYF.

The rearrangement links TRBV28 to TRBJ2-6; 7 bases fit TRBD2. V was pared by 6 bases and J by 4 bases, with 18 bases of the junction left unmatched. The germline CDR1 and CDR2 sequences are MDHEN and SYDVKM. The CDR3 totals 19 residues. The CDR3 sequence: CASRTSLAQALEGANVLTF. The CDR3 coding sequence is TGTGCCAGCAGGACTAGCCTAGCACAGGCTTTGGAAGGGGCCAACGTCCTGACTTTC.

The rearrangement links TRBV7-2 to TRBJ2-7; TRBD2 matches 10 bases. The V and J ends lost 1 base and 3 bases, in that order; junction bases with no gene match: 6. The CDR3 length is 16 residues. CDR1 and CDR2 (germline): SGHTA, FQGNSA. The CDR3 loop is CASSLGLLAGNYEQYF. DNA for the CDR3: TGTGCCAGCAGCTTAGGTCTACTAGCGGGAAACTACGAGCAGTACTTC. Full variable domain (outside the CDR3, taken from reference TRBV7-2 and TRBJ2-7): GAGVSQSPSNKVTEKGKDVELRCDPISGHTALYWYRQSLGQGLEFLIYFQGNSAPDKSGLPSDRFSAERTGGSVSTLTIQRTQQEDSAVYLCASSLGLLAGNYEQYFGPGTRLTVT.

Here the CDR3 reads CASRENLVNTQYF. The CDR3 bases are TGTGCCAGCAGGGAGAACCTCGTGAATACGCAGTATTTT. The chain recombines TRBV6-5 with TRBJ2-3, with unresolved D. CDR1 MNHEY and CDR2 SVGAGI come from the germline V gene. Trimming pared 6 bases from V and 7 bases from J, leaving 14 bases between. This CDR3 spans 13 amino acids.

The V call is TRBV5-1, the J call TRBJ1-1; 8 bases align to TRBD1. The CDR3 is 14 residues long. Trimming cost V 0 bases and J 5 bases; bases outside gene matches: 3. The germline CDR1 and CDR2 sequences are SGHRS and YFSETQ. The CDR3 bases are TGCGCCAGCAGCTTGGGGACAGGGAATACTGAAGCTTTCTTT. Encoded protein: CASSLGTGNTEAFF.

The sample holds a few counts of this clone. The chain employs TRBV27 and TRBJ1-2; 9 bases are a match to TRBD1. CDR3 length: 14 amino acids. Germline CDR1 reads MNHEY; CDR2 reads SMNVEV (reference sequence). The V and J ends lost 6 bases and 4 bases, in that order; junction bases with no gene match: 6. CDR3 region: CASRTRTGAYGYTF. CDR3 nucleotides: TGTGCCAGCAGGACCCGGACAGGGGCCTATGGCTACACCTTC.

The chain has TRBV28 and TRBJ2-7; 10 bases line up with TRBD1. Per the germline V gene, CDR1 is MDHEN and CDR2 is SYDVKM. V gave up 6 bases and J gave up 2 bases; unmatched junction bases: 4. The CDR3 spans 14 residues. The CDR3, as DNA: TGTGCCAGCAGCCTGGACAGGGGGACCTACGAGCAGTACTTC. Amino acids: CASSLDRGTYEQYF.

The V gene is TRBV7-9, the J gene TRBJ2-7; perhaps TRBD2 as D (6 bases). Looked up from germline, CDR1 is SEHNR and CDR2 is FQNEAQ (reference sequence). The CDR3 consists of 18 residues. Trimming cost V 2 bases and J 5 bases, with 25 bases left between them. CDR3 sequence reads: CASSLTRSTSGGVHEQYF. The CDR3 DNA reads TGTGCCAGCAGCTTAACTCGATCTACGAGCGGAGGGGTTCACGAGCAGTACTTC.

This clone has a single count. The chain uses TRBV24-1 and TRBJ2-7; tentative D call: TRBD1 (5 bases). The V end lost 4 bases, the J end lost 5 bases, and 17 bases lay between the germline ends. CDR1 KGHDR and CDR2 SFDVKD come from the germline V gene. This CDR3 has 15 residues. CDR3 sequence reads: CATSDPAQAGNEQYF. For the CDR3, the DNA is TGTGCCACCAGTGACCCGGCACAGGCAGGAAACGAGCAGTACTTC.

The chain links TRBV18 to TRBJ2-1; D is possibly TRBD1 (6 bases). In germline, CDR1 is KGHSH, CDR2 LQKENI. This CDR3 has 17 residues. V was trimmed by 3 bases and J by 0 bases, leaving 15 bases between them. This CDR3 is CASSPYRAPSSYNEQFF. The CDR3 DNA sequence: TGTGCCAGCTCACCTTACAGGGCCCCAAGCTCCTACAATGAGCAGTTCTTC.

The chain joins TRBV27 to TRBJ2-1; D is unresolved. Germline CDR1 MNHEY, CDR2 SMNVEV (reference sequence). The V gene lost 0 bases and the J gene lost 7 bases, with 4 bases spanning the gap. The CDR3 is 12 residues long. CDR3 sequence (DNA): TGTGCCAGCAGTTTATCTACTAATGAGCAGTTCTTC. Translation gives CASSLSTNEQFF.

V is TRBV19 and J is TRBJ1-5, with D unresolved. The germline V gene encodes CDR1 LNHDA and CDR2 SQIVND (reference sequence). V dropped 5 bases and J dropped 4 bases, with 9 bases sitting between them. CDR3 size: 13 residues. The CDR3 region has the DNA TGTGCCAGTAGTGCTCGGGTTAATCAGCCCCAGCATTTT. Its protein product is CASSARVNQPQHF.

The J gene is TRBJ1-4, the V gene TRBV4-2; TRBD1 agrees at 9 bases. CDR1 LGHNA and CDR2 YNFKEQ come from the germline V gene. The length of the CDR3 is 15 residues. J gave up 3 bases and V 1 base, and 0 bases lay outside the gene matches. The CDR3 DNA reads TGTGCCAGCAGCCAAGGACAGGGGGCTAATGAAAAACTGTTTTTT. Its translation: CASSQGQGANEKLFF.

The rearrangement joins TRBV10-3 to TRBJ1-1; weak D call: TRBD1 (5 bases). Trimming took 4 bases from V and 1 from J, leaving 13 bases between them. Germline CDR1 is ENHRY and CDR2 is SYGVKD. The CDR3 contains 15 residues. The CDR3 reads CAISVQGGTNTEAFF. Here the CDR3 DNA reads TGTGCCATCAGTGTTCAGGGAGGCACGAACACTGAAGCTTTCTTT.

The chain couples TRBV5-8 to TRBJ1-5; 7 nucleotides line up with TRBD1. Germline V gene sequence: CDR1 SGHTS, CDR2 YDEGEE. The CDR3 is 15 residues long. Trimming cost V 2 bases and J 0 bases; bases outside gene matches: 2. The CDR3 protein is CASSFHRGSNQPQHF. The CDR3 DNA reads TGTGCCAGCAGCTTCCACAGGGGTAGCAATCAGCCCCAGCATTTT.